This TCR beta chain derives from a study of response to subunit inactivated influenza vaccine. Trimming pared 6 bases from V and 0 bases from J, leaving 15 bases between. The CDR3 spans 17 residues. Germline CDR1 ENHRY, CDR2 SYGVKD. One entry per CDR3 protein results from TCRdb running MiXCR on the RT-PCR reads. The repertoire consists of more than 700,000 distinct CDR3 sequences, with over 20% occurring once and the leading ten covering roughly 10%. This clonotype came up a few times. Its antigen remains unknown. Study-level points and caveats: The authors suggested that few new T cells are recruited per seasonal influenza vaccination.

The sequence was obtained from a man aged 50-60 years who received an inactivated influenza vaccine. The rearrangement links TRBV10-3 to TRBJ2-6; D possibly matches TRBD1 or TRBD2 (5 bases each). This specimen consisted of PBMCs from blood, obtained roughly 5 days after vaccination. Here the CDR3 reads CAIRPGTGSSGANVLTF. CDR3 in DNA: TGTGCCATCAGGCCAGGGACGGGCAGCTCTGGGGCCAACGTCCTGACTTTC.